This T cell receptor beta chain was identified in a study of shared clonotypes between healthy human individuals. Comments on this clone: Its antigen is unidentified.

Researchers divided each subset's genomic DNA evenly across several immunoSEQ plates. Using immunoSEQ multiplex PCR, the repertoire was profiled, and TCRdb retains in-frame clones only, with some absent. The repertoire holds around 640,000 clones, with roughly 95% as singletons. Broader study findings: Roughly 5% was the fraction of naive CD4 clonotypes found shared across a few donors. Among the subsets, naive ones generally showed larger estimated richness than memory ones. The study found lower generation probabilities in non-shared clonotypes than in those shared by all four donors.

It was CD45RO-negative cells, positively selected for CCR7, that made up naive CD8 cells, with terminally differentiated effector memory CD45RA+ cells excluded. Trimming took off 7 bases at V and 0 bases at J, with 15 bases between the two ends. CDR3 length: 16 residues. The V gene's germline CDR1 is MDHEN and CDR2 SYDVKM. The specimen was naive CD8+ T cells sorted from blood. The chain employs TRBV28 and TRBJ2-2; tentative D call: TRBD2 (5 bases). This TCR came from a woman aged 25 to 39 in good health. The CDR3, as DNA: TGTGCCAGCACCCCCGGGGTGCGGACGAACACCGGGGAGCTGTTTTTT. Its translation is CASTPGVRTNTGELFF.